This paragraph covers one T cell receptor (beta chain) sequence. The data were obtained in a study of blood T cells in healthy people across ages. A sample-barcoded 5' primer and a J-beta primer mix were used in a second PCR of about 7 to 11 cycles. TCRdb reanalysed the 5' RACE reads using MiXCR and keeps one entry per CDR3 protein. The profile shows around 320,000 distinct CDR3 sequences, around 27% of them singletons. This CDR3 contains 16 residues. The germline gives CDR1 SGHNT, CDR2 YYREEE (reference sequence). Trimming at V came to 0 bases and at J to 6 bases, leaving 8 bases not matched to a gene.

The clonotype was recovered from a woman in her sixties or seventies in good health. Sequenced: blood. V and J are TRBV5-4 and TRBJ2-1; 8 positions agree with TRBD2. DNA of the CDR3: TGTGCCAGCAGCTTGGCGGGGACTAGAAGGGGCAATGAGCAGTTCTTC. It codes for CASSLAGTRRGNEQFF.